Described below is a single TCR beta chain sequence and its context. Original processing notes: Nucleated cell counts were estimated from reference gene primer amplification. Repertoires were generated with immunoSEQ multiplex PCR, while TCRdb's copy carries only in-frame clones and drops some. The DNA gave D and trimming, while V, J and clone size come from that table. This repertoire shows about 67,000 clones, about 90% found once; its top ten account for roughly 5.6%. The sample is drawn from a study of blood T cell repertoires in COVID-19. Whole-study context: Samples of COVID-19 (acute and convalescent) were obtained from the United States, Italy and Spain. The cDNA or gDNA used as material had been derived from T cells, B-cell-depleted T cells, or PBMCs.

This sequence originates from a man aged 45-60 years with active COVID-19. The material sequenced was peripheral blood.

CDR3 in DNA: TGCGCCAGCAGCCCCGACAGGCATAATTCACCCCTCCACTTT. Amino acid sequence: CASSPDRHNSPLHF. V usage is TRBV4-3 and J usage is TRBJ1-6, with D perhaps matching TRBD1 (6 bases). The ends were cut back, 4 bases at V and 5 bases at J, with 9 bases in the middle. The CDR3 runs to 14 residues. Per the germline V gene, CDR1 is LGHNA and CDR2 is YSLEER.